These 8 T cell receptor beta chains came from one sample sequenced in a study of cytomegalovirus exposure and HLA in healthy donors. The PCR used 60 Vbeta and 13 Jbeta primers. Generated by immunoSEQ multiplex PCR, the TCRdb table keeps only in-frame clones and is missing some. The sample yields approximately 120,000 clones, more than 65% seen once. Specimen: PBMCs. The receptors stem from a man between 18 and 35 years old in good health and CMV-seronegative.

The chain employs TRBV7-9 and TRBJ2-1; 10 bases match TRBD2. With 0 bases clipped from V and 7 bases from J, the junction kept 6 bases outside the gene matches. The germline V gene has CDR1 SEHNR and CDR2 FQNEAQ (reference sequence). The CDR3 loop spans 16 amino acids. The CDR3 is CASSLAERGGVNEQFF. The CDR3 DNA sequence: TGTGCCAGCAGCTTAGCTGAGCGGGGGGGCGTGAATGAGCAGTTCTTC.

This sequence joins TRBV6-1 and TRBJ2-4; D gene unclear. The CDR3 has 15 residues. Germline CDR1 is MNHNS and CDR2 is SASEGT. V was cut by 7 bases and J by 3 bases, with 16 bases left in between. The CDR3 DNA follows: TGTGCCAGCACCCCCGTGTCTACGGGCAAAAACATTCAGTACTTC. Its translation is CASTPVSTGKNIQYF.

Only a few counts were recorded for this clone. This sequence joins TRBV9 and TRBJ1-3; D might be TRBD1 (5 bases). V lost 3 bases and J lost 4, with 11 bases in between. Germline-derived CDR1 and CDR2 are SGDLS and YYNGEE. This CDR3 comprises 14 residues. CDR3 amino acids: CASSASGDGNTIYF. The DNA of the CDR3 is TGTGCCAGCAGCGCGTCGGGGGACGGAAACACCATATATTTT.

The V call is TRBV2, the J call TRBJ2-5, with D maybe TRBD2 (7 bases). This CDR3 has 15 residues. V dropped 7 bases and J dropped 4 bases, with 19 bases sitting between them. Germline CDR1 and CDR2: SNHLY and FYNNEI. Written as DNA, the CDR3 is TGTGCCAGCACCGGGGAGAGGGGGGGACGAGAGACCCAGTACTTC. It codes for CASTGERGGRETQYF. Based on the CDR3 plus reference TRBV2 and TRBJ2-5, the full variable domain is EPEVTQTPSHQVTQMGQEVILRCVPISNHLYFYWYRQILGQKVEFLVSFYNNEISEKSEIFDDQFSVERPDGSNFTLKIRSTKLEDSAMYFCASTGERGGRETQYFGPGTRLLVL.

V is TRBV7-3 and J is TRBJ2-7; 14 bases line up with TRBD2. The CDR3 totals 13 residues. The J segment lost 13 bases and the V segment lost 5 bases, leaving 7 bases of the junction unmatched. In germline, CDR1 is SGHTA, CDR2 FQGTGA. This chain's CDR3 is CASSIGTSGGLYF. The CDR3 nucleotides are TGTGCCAGCAGCATCGGGACTAGCGGGGGATTATACTTC.

This CDR3 is CASSLIGRSYGYTF. The DNA of the CDR3 is TGTGCCAGCAGCTTAATTGGGAGGTCCTATGGCTACACCTTC. The gene calls are TRBV7-8 and TRBJ1-2; D is unclear. The germline V and J ends were trimmed by 2 bases and 4 bases, with 11 bases remaining between them. In germline, CDR1 is SGHVS, CDR2 FQNEAQ. The CDR3 runs 14 residues.

This rearrangement joins TRBV12-5 to TRBJ2-2; TRBD2 aligns across 8 bases. Germline assignment: CDR1 LGHNT and CDR2 FRNRAP. J lost 4 bases, V lost 5 bases, and 9 bases had no gene match. The CDR3 loop spans 16 amino acids. As DNA, the CDR3 is TGTGCTAGTGGTCCGTGGACTAGCTGGGGCACCGGGGAGCTGTTTTTT. Its protein product is CASGPWTSWGTGELFF.

The chain combines TRBV2 with TRBJ1-1; TRBD1 is a possible D gene (6 bases). Germline V gene sequence: CDR1 SNHLY, CDR2 FYNNEI. Trimming cost V 8 bases and J 10 bases, with 20 bases left between them. The CDR3 totals 13 residues. CDR3 coding DNA: TGTGCCAGCGAAGGGGACATGATAATCGGAGCTTTCTTT. It yields the protein CASEGDMIIGAFF.